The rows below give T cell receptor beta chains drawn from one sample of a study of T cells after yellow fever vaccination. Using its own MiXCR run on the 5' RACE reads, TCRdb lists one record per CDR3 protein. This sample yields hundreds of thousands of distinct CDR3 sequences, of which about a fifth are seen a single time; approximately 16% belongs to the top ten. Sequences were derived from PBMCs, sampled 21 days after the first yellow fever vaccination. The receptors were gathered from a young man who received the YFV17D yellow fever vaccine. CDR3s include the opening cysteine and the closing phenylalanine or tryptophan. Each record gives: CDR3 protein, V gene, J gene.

CDR3aa: CASSVGTGNQPQHF
v_gene: TRBV9
j_gene: TRBJ1-5

CDR3aa: CASTPSVTGRRHEQFF
v_gene: TRBV6-1
j_gene: TRBJ2-1

CDR3aa: CASSLVLAGATDTQYF
v_gene: TRBV5-1
j_gene: TRBJ2-3

CDR3aa: CATSREGQAKNIQYF
v_gene: TRBV15
j_gene: TRBJ2-4

CDR3aa: CASSEFAGGTDTQYF
v_gene: TRBV6-4
j_gene: TRBJ2-3

CDR3aa: CASSRQGTEETQYF
v_gene: TRBV18
j_gene: TRBJ2-5

CDR3aa: CASSSPRAGGLDTQYF
v_gene: TRBV9
j_gene: TRBJ2-3

CDR3aa: CASSFTGTSGGTGELFF
v_gene: TRBV5-1
j_gene: TRBJ2-2

CDR3aa: CASSGYQTGELFF
v_gene: TRBV6-1
j_gene: TRBJ2-2

CDR3aa: CASSLDSASGGNEQFF
v_gene: TRBV7-2
j_gene: TRBJ2-1

CDR3aa: CSVGIDLSGYTF
v_gene: TRBV29-1
j_gene: TRBJ1-2

CDR3aa: CASTLGGGNNEQFF
v_gene: TRBV27
j_gene: TRBJ2-1

CDR3aa: CASSRDRDSYEQYF
v_gene: TRBV6-2/TRBV6-3
j_gene: TRBJ2-7

CDR3aa: CASRRQQPGDIQYF
v_gene: TRBV5-1
j_gene: TRBJ2-4

CDR3aa: CASSPTRQGPREQYF
v_gene: TRBV5-1
j_gene: TRBJ2-7

CDR3aa: CASTRRDRVDEQFF
v_gene: TRBV27
j_gene: TRBJ2-1

CDR3aa: CASSLVRELLPTTDTQYF
v_gene: TRBV11-1
j_gene: TRBJ2-3

CDR3aa: CASSFFGAFETQYF
v_gene: TRBV7-9
j_gene: TRBJ2-5

CDR3aa: CASSQAYEQFF
v_gene: TRBV7-2
j_gene: TRBJ2-1

CDR3aa: CASSSPAGGATDTQYF
v_gene: TRBV19
j_gene: TRBJ2-3

CDR3aa: CASSQGGGEQYF
v_gene: TRBV4-3
j_gene: TRBJ2-7

CDR3aa: CASSPFQTRANYGYTF
v_gene: TRBV5-1
j_gene: TRBJ1-2

CDR3aa: CASSLWGDQGPQHF
v_gene: TRBV28
j_gene: TRBJ1-5

CDR3aa: CASSLRGWGEKLFF
v_gene: TRBV12-3/TRBV12-4
j_gene: TRBJ1-4

CDR3aa: CSASDRVKGYGYTF
v_gene: TRBV20-1
j_gene: TRBJ1-2

CDR3aa: CASALLGAAGELFF
v_gene: TRBV12-3/TRBV12-4
j_gene: TRBJ2-2

CDR3aa: CASSFTGFGYTF
v_gene: TRBV5-1
j_gene: TRBJ1-2

CDR3aa: CSARDKGGSRTEAFF
v_gene: TRBV20-1
j_gene: TRBJ1-1

CDR3aa: CASSYHAGAEQFF
v_gene: TRBV6-2/TRBV6-3
j_gene: TRBJ2-1

CDR3aa: CSALDRTNYGYTF
v_gene: TRBV20-1
j_gene: TRBJ1-2

CDR3aa: CASSFTGGTETQYF
v_gene: TRBV7-9
j_gene: TRBJ2-5